Listed below are T cell receptor beta chains from one sample, sequenced in a study of cytotoxic CD8 clonotypes in ibrutinib-treated CLL. Sequencing used immunoSEQ multiplex PCR; TCRdb keeps in-frame clones, though not all of them. The data show tens of thousands of clones, approximately 75% seen once. Specimen: PBMCs, collected after 12 months of ibrutinib treatment. These receptors were obtained from a human donor with chronic lymphocytic leukemia. Each CDR3 is given with its conserved first and last residue. D genes are given only for firm matches. Rows give clone size only sometimes, using once, few, many, or a class for an expanded clone.

TRBV2	few	.	TRBJ2-5	CASSDSGPWETQYF	TGTGCCAGCAGTGACTCCGGGCCATGGGAGACCCAGTACTTC
TRBV5-1	.	TRBD2	TRBJ2-1	CASRGLAGADEQFF	TGCGCCAGCAGGGGACTAGCGGGAGCGGATGAGCAGTTCTTC
TRBV7-3	.	.	TRBJ2-3	CASSQDTDTQYF	TGTGCCAGCAGCCAAGACACAGATACGCAGTATTTT
TRBV5-6	.	TRBD1	TRBJ2-5	CASSAPGTGSQETQYF	TGTGCCAGCAGCGCCCCCGGGACAGGCTCCCAAGAGACCCAGTACTTC
TRBV5-1	few	.	TRBJ2-7	CASSYEGPEQYF	TGCGCCAGCAGCTACGAAGGACCCGAGCAGTACTTC
TRBV27	.	TRBD2	TRBJ2-1	CASSLWTSGYNEQFF	TGTGCCAGCAGTTTATGGACTAGCGGGTACAATGAGCAGTTCTTC
TRBV18	.	.	TRBJ2-1	CASSPPSYNEQFF	TGTGCCAGCTCACCACCCTCCTACAATGAGCAGTTCTTC
TRBV6-5	.	TRBD2	TRBJ2-7	CASSEPGLNYEQYF	TGTGCCAGCAGTGAGCCGGGACTAAACTACGAGCAGTACTTC
TRBV5-1	.	TRBD1	TRBJ2-7	CASSSYRQGATTYEQYF	TGCGCCAGCAGCTCTTACCGACAGGGGGCCACCACCTACGAGCAGTACTTC
TRBV7-9	few	TRBD2	TRBJ2-1	CASSAGTSGPSFF	TGTGCCAGCAGCGCCGGGACTAGCGGACCCTCGTTCTTC
TRBV6-1	few	TRBD2	TRBJ2-7	CASILASGSYEQYF	TGTGCCAGCATCTTAGCTAGCGGGAGCTACGAGCAGTACTTC
TRBV6-5	.	TRBD1	TRBJ2-5	CASSSGQGAWETQYF	TGTGCCAGCAGTTCGGGACAGGGGGCTTGGGAGACCCAGTACTTC
TRBV18	.	.	TRBJ2-7	CASAGPIPYEQYF	TGTGCCAGCGCCGGTCCTATCCCGTACGAGCAGTACTTC
TRBV7-3	.	TRBD2	TRBJ2-2	CASSPLGLAEGYNTGELFF	TGTGCCAGCAGCCCACTGGGGCTAGCGGAGGGATATAACACCGGGGAGCTGTTTTTT
TRBV10-2	.	.	TRBJ2-7	CASSDLGGVENEQYF	TGCGCCAGCAGTGACCTAGGGGGGGTAGAGAACGAGCAGTACTTC
TRBV13	.	.	TRBJ1-5	CASSLGGGQPQHF	TGTGCCAGCAGCTTAGGTGGGGGACAGCCCCAGCATTTT
TRBV2	.	.	TRBJ2-3	CASSFQGADTQYF	TGTGCCAGCAGTTTTCAGGGCGCAGATACGCAGTATTTT
TRBV27	.	TRBD2	TRBJ2-7	CASSLGLAGRIPSSYEQYF	TGTGCCAGCAGTCTCGGACTAGCGGGACGCATACCGAGCTCCTACGAGCAGTACTTC
TRBV10-2	.	.	TRBJ2-7	CASSESGDEQYF	TGCGCCAGCAGTGAGTCTGGGGACGAGCAGTACTTC
TRBV4-1	few	.	TRBJ1-5	CASSPSWDSNQPQHF	TGCGCCAGCAGCCCATCCTGGGATAGCAATCAGCCCCAGCATTTT
TRBV7-9	few	.	TRBJ2-1	CASALDHRALTYNEQFF	TGTGCCAGCGCACTCGATCACAGGGCCCTAACCTACAATGAGCAGTTCTTC
TRBV6-8	.	TRBD2	TRBJ2-7	CASSYSTRLAAYEQYF	TGTGCCAGCAGTTACTCGACGCGACTAGCGGCCTACGAGCAGTACTTC
TRBV19	few	.	TRBJ1-1	CASSMILQGNTEAFF	TGTGCCAGTAGTATGATTCTACAGGGAAACACTGAAGCTTTCTTT
TRBV6-1	.	.	TRBJ1-5	CASSGNFHSNQPQHF	TGTGCCAGCAGTGGAAATTTCCATAGCAATCAGCCCCAGCATTTT
TRBV19	.	TRBD2	TRBJ2-5	CASRPRGGGRQETQYF	TGTGCCAGTAGACCCCGGGGGGGCGGCCGCCAAGAGACCCAGTACTTC
TRBV19	.	.	TRBJ2-4	CASSIARSSKNIQYF	TGTGCCAGTAGTATTGCTCGGAGCTCCAAAAACATTCAGTACTTC
TRBV6-4	many	TRBD1	TRBJ2-6	CASSDGTGGSGANVLTF	TGTGCCAGCAGTGACGGGACAGGGGGCTCTGGGGCCAACGTCCTGACTTTC
TRBV5-1	.	TRBD2	TRBJ2-5	CASSGSGLAGEETQYF	TGCGCCAGCAGCGGATCGGGACTAGCGGGAGAAGAGACCCAGTACTTC
TRBV30	few	.	TRBJ2-1	CAWSWWELYNEQFF	TGTGCCTGGAGTTGGTGGGAGCTGTACAATGAGCAGTTCTTC
TRBV11-3	.	.	TRBJ2-3	CASSPGTPETDTQYF	TGTGCCAGCAGCCCCGGGACACCTGAGACAGATACGCAGTATTTT